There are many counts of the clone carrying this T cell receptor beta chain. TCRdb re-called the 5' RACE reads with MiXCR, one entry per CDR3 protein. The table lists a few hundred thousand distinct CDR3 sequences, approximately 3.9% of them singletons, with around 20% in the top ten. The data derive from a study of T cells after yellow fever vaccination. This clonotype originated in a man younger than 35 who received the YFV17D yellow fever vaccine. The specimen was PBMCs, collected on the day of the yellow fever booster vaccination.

The CDR3 sequence is CASSPGGTGSHEQYF. The CDR3 DNA is TGCGCCAGCAGCCCGGGCGGGACAGGGTCCCACGAGCAGTACTTC. This chain connects TRBV5-1 to TRBJ2-7, with 9 positions matching TRBD1. The CDR3 has 15 residues. Losses at the gene ends were 4 bases for V and 5 bases for J; bases not matched to a gene: 10. Germline CDR1 and CDR2: SGHRS and YFSETQ.